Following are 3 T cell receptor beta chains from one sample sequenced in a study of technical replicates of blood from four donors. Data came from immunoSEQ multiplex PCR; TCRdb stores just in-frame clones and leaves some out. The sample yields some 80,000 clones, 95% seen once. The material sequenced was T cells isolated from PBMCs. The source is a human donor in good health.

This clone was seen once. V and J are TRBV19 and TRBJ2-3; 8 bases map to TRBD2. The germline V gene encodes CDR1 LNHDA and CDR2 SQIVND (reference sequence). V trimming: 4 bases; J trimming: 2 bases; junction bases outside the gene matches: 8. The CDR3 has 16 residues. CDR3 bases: TGTGCCAGTAGTAAGGTTGGTAGCGGGGCCACAGATACGCAGTATTTT. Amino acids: CASSKVGSGATDTQYF. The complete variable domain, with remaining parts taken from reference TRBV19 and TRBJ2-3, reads DGGITQSPKYLFRKEGQNVTLSCEQNLNHDAMYWYRQDPGQGLRLIYYSQIVNDFQKGDIAEGYSVSREKKESFPLTVTSAQKNPTAFYLCASSKVGSGATDTQYFGPGTRLTVL.

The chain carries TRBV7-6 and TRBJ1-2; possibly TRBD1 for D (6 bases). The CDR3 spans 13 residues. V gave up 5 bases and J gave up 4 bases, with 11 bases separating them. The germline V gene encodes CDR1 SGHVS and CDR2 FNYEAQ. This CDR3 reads CASSAGDIYGYTF. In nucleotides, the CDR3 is TGTGCCAGCAGCGCCGGGGACATCTATGGCTACACCTTC.

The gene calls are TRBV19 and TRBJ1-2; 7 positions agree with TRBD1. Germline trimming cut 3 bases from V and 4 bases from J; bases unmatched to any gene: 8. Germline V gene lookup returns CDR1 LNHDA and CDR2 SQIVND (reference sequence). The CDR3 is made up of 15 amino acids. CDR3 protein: CASSILPGQIYGYTF. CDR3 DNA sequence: TGTGCCAGTAGTATTCTTCCGGGACAGATCTATGGCTACACCTTC.